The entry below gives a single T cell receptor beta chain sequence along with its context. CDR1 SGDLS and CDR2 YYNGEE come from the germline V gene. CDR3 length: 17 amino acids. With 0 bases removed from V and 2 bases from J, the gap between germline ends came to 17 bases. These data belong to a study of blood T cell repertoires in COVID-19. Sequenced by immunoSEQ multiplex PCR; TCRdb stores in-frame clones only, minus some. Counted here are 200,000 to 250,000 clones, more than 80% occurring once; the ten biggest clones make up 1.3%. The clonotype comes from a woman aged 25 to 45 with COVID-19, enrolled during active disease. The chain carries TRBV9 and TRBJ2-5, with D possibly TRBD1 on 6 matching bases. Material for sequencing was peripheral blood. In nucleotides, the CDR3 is TGTGCCAGCAGCGTAGGTAACAGGGCTAATCATCAAGAGACCCAGTACTTC. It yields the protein CASSVGNRANHQETQYF.